This T cell receptor (beta chain) was recorded in a study of neoadjuvant anti-PD-1 for oral cavity cancer. Study context: Most patients had three to four biweekly doses of 3 mg/kg nivolumab before resection.

Assay used: immunoSEQ multiplex PCR; TCRdb lists only in-frame clones, some missing. The repertoire holds 60,000 to 75,000 clones, around four fifths seen once, with around 2.6% in the top ten. The CDR3 is made up of 13 amino acids. CDR1 ENHRY and CDR2 SYGVKD come from the germline V gene. Stage II-IVA oral cavity squamous cell carcinoma was new and untreated by systemic or radiation therapy. Patients had HPV-negative, locally advanced oral cavity squamous cell carcinoma. Analysis of PBMCs was direct, with no culture step. The chain couples TRBV10-3 to TRBJ2-1, with a tentative D call TRBD1 (7 bases). The TCR sequence derives from a person aged 40 to 85 with oral cavity squamous cell carcinoma. The sequencing here drew on PBMCs, taken before nivolumab (anti-PD-1) treatment. In nucleotides, the CDR3 is TGTGACCTGTCGGAGGGGGCCTGTAATGAGCAGTTCTTC. Its translation is CDLSEGACNEQFF.